This record concerns one T cell receptor (beta chain) sequence. Its antigen is still unknown. These data are taken from a study of OX40 agonist ivuxolimab in advanced cancers. Study context: Ivuxolimab was delivered to patients intravenously every 2 weeks at doses spanning 0.01 to 10 mg/kg. Each dose-escalation patient presented with hepatocellular carcinoma, melanoma, renal cell or head and neck cancer. Partial responses were recorded for three patients, including one with hepatocellular carcinoma and two with cutaneous melanoma.

Study results and limitations: Clones of CD4+ and CD8+ blood T cells grew by week 6 at doses of 0.1 to 3.0 mg/kg.

Clones were read by immunoSEQ multiplex PCR, and TCRdb kept only the in-frame ones, dropping some. The sample has approximately 160,000 clones; approximately 94% are singletons. The CDR3 runs to 16 residues. The V gene end was trimmed by 2 bases and the J gene end by 0 bases; junction bases not matched to a gene: 3. Germline CDR1 and CDR2: PRHDT and FYEKMQ (reference sequence). The sample in question was CD4+ or CD8+ T cells sorted from blood, obtained in a trial of the OX40 agonist ivuxolimab. This clonotype originated in an adult with an advanced solid tumor such as melanoma, head and neck, liver or kidney cancer. The V call is TRBV13, the J call TRBJ1-4, with 7 bases fitting TRBD1. The CDR3 is CASSLFQGATNEKLFF. Written as DNA, the CDR3 is TGTGCCAGCAGCTTATTCCAGGGGGCAACTAATGAAAAACTGTTTTTT.